Listed below are T cell receptor beta chains from one sample, sequenced in a study of early T cells in non-severe SARS-CoV-2 infection. TCRdb re-called the 5' RACE reads with MiXCR, one entry per CDR3 protein. The profile shows approximately 50,000 distinct CDR3 sequences, approximately 10% of them singletons. Sequencing was carried out using whole blood. The receptors come from an adult who was a healthcare worker with PCR-confirmed SARS-CoV-2 infection or an uninfected control (not recorded which). CDR3s include the opening cysteine and the closing phenylalanine or tryptophan. The order of the fields is D gene, V gene, clone size, J gene, CDR3 DNA, CDR3 protein. D genes are given only for firm matches. The size of a clone is reported for some rows only, either as once, few or many, or as a class for expanded clones.

NA	TRBV11-2	many	TRBJ2-7	TGTGCCAGCAGCGTGACGGGGAGCTTGTACGAGCAGTACTTC	CASSVTGSLYEQYF
NA	TRBV2	many	TRBJ2-2	TGTGCCAGCAGTACTACCAGGCCTCGATCCGGCGGGGAGCTGTTTTTT	CASSTTRPRSGGELFF
NA	TRBV27	NA	TRBJ2-3	TGTGCCAGCAGTCGATACATTACAGATACGCAGTATTTT	CASSRYITDTQYF
NA	TRBV12-3/TRBV12-4	NA	TRBJ1-1	TGTGCCAGCAGTTTACCAGGCCACACTGAAGCTTTCTTT	CASSLPGHTEAFF
NA	TRBV5-1	NA	TRBJ2-7	TGCGCCAGCAGCCCCCTATCGGGACTCGACTACGAGCAGTACTTC	CASSPLSGLDYEQYF
NA	TRBV4-3	many	TRBJ1-4	TGCGCCAGCAGCCCTCGTTCCGCGGCAAATGAAAAACTGTTTTTT	CASSPRSAANEKLFF
TRBD2	TRBV12-3/TRBV12-4	many	TRBJ2-1	TGTGCCAGCAGTAAGGGACTAGCGCTGTTCTTC	CASSKGLALFF
NA	TRBV7-2	NA	TRBJ2-2	TGTGCCAGCAGCCCGTCCACCTGGACCGGGGAGCTGTTTTTT	CASSPSTWTGELFF
NA	TRBV6-2/TRBV6-3	few	TRBJ2-3	TGTGCCAGCAGTCAAGATACGCAGTATTTT	CASSQDTQYF
NA	TRBV6-2/TRBV6-3	NA	TRBJ2-3	TGTGCCAGCAGTTACCCTCTCACTCCTGGAGATACGCAGTATTTT	CASSYPLTPGDTQYF
TRBD2	TRBV11-2	many	TRBJ2-7	TGTGCCAGCAGCTTGCTCCCTAGCGGCTCCTACGAGCAGTACTTC	CASSLLPSGSYEQYF
NA	TRBV11-2	many	TRBJ2-5	TGTGCCAGCAGCTTCAGAACTAGCTCCTTTAGAGAGACCCAGTACTTC	CASSFRTSSFRETQYF
NA	TRBV4-3	many	TRBJ2-5	TGCGCCAGCAGCCAAGAAGCCTACCGAGAGACCCAGTACTTC	CASSQEAYRETQYF
NA	TRBV18	NA	TRBJ2-3	TGTGCCAGCTCACTAAGGGAAGCGCAGTATTTT	CASSLREAQYF
TRBD1	TRBV7-9	many	TRBJ2-7	TGTGCCAGCAGCTGGGGACAGGGCAACGAGCAGTACTTC	CASSWGQGNEQYF
TRBD2	TRBV10-3	few	TRBJ2-5	TGTGCCATCAGGAGGGGACTAGCGGGAGATCAGGAGACCCAGTACTTC	CAIRRGLAGDQETQYF
NA	TRBV6-1	NA	TRBJ2-1	TGTGCCAGCAGCAACGGACAGACCCCCTACAATGAGCAGTTCTTC	CASSNGQTPYNEQFF
NA	TRBV6-2/TRBV6-3	few	TRBJ2-1	TGTGCCAGCAGTCTGATAAGGGTCCCGGTTGAGCAGTTCTTC	CASSLIRVPVEQFF
NA	TRBV25-1	many	TRBJ2-5	TGTGCCAGCTCCTTGGCGGCGGAGACCCAGTACTTC	CASSLAAETQYF
NA	TRBV11-2	many	TRBJ2-6	TGTGCCAGCAGCCCTGGGGCCAACGTCCTGACTTTC	CASSPGANVLTF
NA	TRBV6-2/TRBV6-3	NA	TRBJ1-5	TGTGCCAGCTCTGAACGTAGGGGCAATCAGCCCCAGCATTTT	CASSERRGNQPQHF